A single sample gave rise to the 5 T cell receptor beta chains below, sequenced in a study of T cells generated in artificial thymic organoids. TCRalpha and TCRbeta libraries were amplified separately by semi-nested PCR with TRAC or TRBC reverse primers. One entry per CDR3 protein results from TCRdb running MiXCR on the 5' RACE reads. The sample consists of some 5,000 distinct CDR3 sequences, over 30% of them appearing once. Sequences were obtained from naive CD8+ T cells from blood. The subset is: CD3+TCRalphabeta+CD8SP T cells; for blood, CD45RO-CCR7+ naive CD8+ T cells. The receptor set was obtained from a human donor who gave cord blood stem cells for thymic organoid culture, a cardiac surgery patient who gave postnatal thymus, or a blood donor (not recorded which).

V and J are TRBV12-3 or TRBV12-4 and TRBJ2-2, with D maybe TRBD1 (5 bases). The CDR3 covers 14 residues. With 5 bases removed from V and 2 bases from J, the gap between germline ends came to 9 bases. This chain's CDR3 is CASSQGSNTGELFF. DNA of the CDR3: TGTGCCAGCAGTCAGGGCTCCAACACCGGGGAGCTGTTTTTT.

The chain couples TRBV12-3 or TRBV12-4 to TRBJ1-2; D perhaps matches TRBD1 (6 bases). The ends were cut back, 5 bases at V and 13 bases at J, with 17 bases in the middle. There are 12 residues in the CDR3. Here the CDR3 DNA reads TGTGCCAGCAGTGGCACAGGGCGTATACTCACCTTC. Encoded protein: CASSGTGRILTF.

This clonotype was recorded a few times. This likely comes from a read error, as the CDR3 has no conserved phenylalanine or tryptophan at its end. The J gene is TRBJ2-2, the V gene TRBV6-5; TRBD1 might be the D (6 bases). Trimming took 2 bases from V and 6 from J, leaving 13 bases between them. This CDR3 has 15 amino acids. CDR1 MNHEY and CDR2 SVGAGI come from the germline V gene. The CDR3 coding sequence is TGTGCCAGCAGTTACAATCCCGGGACATCCGGGGAGCTGTTTTCT. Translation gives CASSYNPGTSGELFS.

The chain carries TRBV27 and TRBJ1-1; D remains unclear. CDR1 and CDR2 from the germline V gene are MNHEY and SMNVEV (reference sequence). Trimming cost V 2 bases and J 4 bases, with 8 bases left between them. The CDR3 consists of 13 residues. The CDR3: CASSLDKSTEAFF. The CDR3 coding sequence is TGTGCCAGCAGTTTAGATAAGAGCACTGAAGCTTTCTTT.

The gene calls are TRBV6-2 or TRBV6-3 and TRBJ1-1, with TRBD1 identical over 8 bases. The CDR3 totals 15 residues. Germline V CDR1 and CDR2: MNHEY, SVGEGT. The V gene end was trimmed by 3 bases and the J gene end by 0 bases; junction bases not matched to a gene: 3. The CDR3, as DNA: TGTGCCAGCAGTTATCTGACAGGGGTGAACACTGAAGCTTTCTTT. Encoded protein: CASSYLTGVNTEAFF.